Each of the 19 T cell receptor beta chains below was sequenced from the same sample in a study of OX40 agonist ivuxolimab in advanced cancers. The repertoire was sequenced with immunoSEQ multiplex PCR; TCRdb's copy has only in-frame clones and lacks some. This table has about 68,000 clones, around 90% appearing once. The sample consisted of CD4+ or CD8+ T cells sorted from blood, taken in a trial of the OX40 agonist ivuxolimab. The receptor source for this set is an adult with an advanced solid tumor such as melanoma, head and neck, liver or kidney cancer.

V gene TRBV5-4 combines with J gene TRBJ2-1; D ambiguous. V was clipped by 1 base and J by 5 bases, with 10 bases between them. This CDR3 contains 14 residues. Germline V gives CDR1 SGHNT, CDR2 YYREEE (reference sequence). CDR3 in amino acids: CASSLRAGNNEQFF. CDR3 DNA: TGTGCCAGCAGCTTGAGGGCAGGTAACAATGAGCAGTTCTTC.

In the case of this clone: At one end, the junction sequence differs from germline, possibly due to a read error. The J gene is TRBJ2-2, the V gene TRBV11-2; D is unresolved. This CDR3 region has 13 residues. Germline values: CDR1 SGHAT, CDR2 FQNNGV. CDR3 sequence: CASSLANSGELFF. In DNA, the CDR3 is TGTGCCAGCAGCTTAGCGAACTCCGGGGAGCTGTTTTTT.

The rearrangement links TRBV5-5 to TRBJ2-2; TRBD2 matches 7 bases. V was clipped by 5 bases and J by 4 bases; unmatched bases: 5. Germline loops: CDR1 SGHKS, CDR2 YYEKEE (reference sequence). This CDR3 is built from 14 residues. CDR3 bases: TGTGCCAGCAGTCTGGGGGGGACCACCGGGGAGCTGTTTTTT. Translating it yields CASSLGGTTGELFF.

The chain links TRBV6-6 to TRBJ1-1; a weak D match, TRBD1 (6 bases). The V end was cut by 1 base, the J end by 1 base, with 10 bases between. The CDR3 has 15 residues. CDR1 and CDR2 (germline): MNHNY, SVGAGI (reference sequence). The CDR3 here is CASSYFQGGNTEAFF. DNA of the CDR3: TGTGCCAGCAGTTACTTTCAAGGGGGGAACACTGAAGCTTTCTTT.

This sequence joins TRBV15 and TRBJ1-1; maybe TRBD1 (6 bases). The CDR3 totals 15 residues. CDR1 and CDR2 (germline): LNHNV, YYDKDF (reference sequence). The V and J ends lost 0 bases and 0 bases respectively, with 8 bases between them. CDR3 protein: CATSRDAGVNTEAFF. The DNA for the CDR3 is TGTGCCACCAGCAGAGATGCAGGGGTGAACACTGAAGCTTTCTTT.

This clone was seen only once. This sequence joins TRBV29-1 and TRBJ2-2; 10 bases are a match to TRBD2. Losses at the gene ends were 7 bases for V and 3 bases for J; bases not matched to a gene: 8. Germline V gives CDR1 SQVTM, CDR2 ANQGSEA. This CDR3 has 15 residues. This chain's CDR3 is CSATLAGVHTGELFF. The CDR3 nucleotides are TGCAGCGCAACCCTAGCGGGAGTGCACACCGGGGAGCTGTTTTTT.

This clone appeared a single time. V gene TRBV6-5 combines with J gene TRBJ1-2; 9 bases align to TRBD1. The CDR3 has 16 residues. Germline V CDR1 and CDR2: MNHEY, SVGAGI. J was trimmed by 0 bases and V by 0 bases; bases with no gene match: 2. The DNA for the CDR3 is TGTGCCAGCAGTTACTCGGGACAGGGTTCTAACTATGGCTACACCTTC. This sequence encodes CASSYSGQGSNYGYTF.

This sequence joins TRBV30 and TRBJ2-2; 8 bases line up with TRBD1. This CDR3 is 15 amino acids long. V gave up 0 bases and J gave up 4 bases; unmatched junction bases: 4. Germline V gene data show CDR1 as GTSNPN and CDR2 as SVGIG (reference sequence). CDR3 bases: TGTGCCTGGAGTGTACGGACAGGGAGCACCGGGGAGCTGTTTTTT. Amino acids: CAWSVRTGSTGELFF.

The chain employs TRBV10-1 and TRBJ2-1; 10 bases match TRBD2. V gave up 6 bases and J gave up 5 bases; unmatched junction bases: 10. Germline assignment: CDR1 WNHNN and CDR2 SYGVQD (reference sequence). The CDR3 extends over 16 amino acids. CDR3: CASSASTSGVNNEQFF. The CDR3 DNA sequence: TGCGCCAGCAGCGCCTCTACTAGCGGGGTTAACAATGAGCAGTTCTTC.

The chain employs TRBV9 and TRBJ2-3; 9 bases line up with TRBD2. This CDR3 comprises 16 residues. V was pared by 0 bases and J by 4 bases, with 6 bases of the junction left unmatched. The germline V gene encodes CDR1 SGDLS and CDR2 YYNGEE. CDR3 protein: CASSVVAGGSADTQYF. In nucleotides, the CDR3 is TGTGCCAGCAGCGTAGTGGCGGGAGGGTCTGCAGATACGCAGTATTTT.

This clone was observed a handful of times. The chain uses TRBV2 and TRBJ1-1; possibly TRBD1 for D (6 bases). This CDR3 has 12 amino acids. Trimming cost V 9 bases and J 4 bases, with 12 bases left between them. Germline loops: CDR1 SNHLY, CDR2 FYNNEI. The CDR3 region has the DNA TGTGCCAGTACACAGGGAGGCACTGAAGCTTTCTTT. Protein product: CASTQGGTEAFF. The full variable domain, with the rest looked up from reference TRBV2 and TRBJ1-1, is EPEVTQTPSHQVTQMGQEVILRCVPISNHLYFYWYRQILGQKVEFLVSFYNNEISEKSEIFDDQFSVERPDGSNFTLKIRSTKLEDSAMYFCASTQGGTEAFFGQGTRLTVV.

V and J are TRBV5-5 and TRBJ2-7; TRBD2 matches 8 bases. This CDR3 is built from 16 residues. V lost 5 bases and J lost 1; bases outside the gene matches: 11. The germline CDR1 and CDR2 sequences are SGHKS and YYEKEE (reference sequence). The CDR3 sequence: CASSREGGTGSYEQYF. The CDR3 DNA reads TGTGCCAGCAGTCGGGAGGGCGGGACGGGGTCCTACGAGCAGTACTTC. Full variable domain (rest looked up from reference TRBV5-5 and TRBJ2-7): DAGVTQSPTHLIKTRGQQVTLRCSPISGHKSVSWYQQVLGQGPQFIFQYYEKEERGRGNFPDRFSARQFPNYSSELNVNALLLGDSALYLCASSREGGTGSYEQYFGPGTRLTVT.

The chain joins TRBV2 to TRBJ1-5, with TRBD1 matching 9 bases. Germline trimming cut 4 bases from V and 1 base from J; bases unmatched to any gene: 2. Germline CDR1 is SNHLY and CDR2 is FYNNEI. The CDR3 is made up of 15 amino acids. The CDR3 here is CASSATGGSNQPQHF. The CDR3 DNA is TGTGCCAGCAGTGCGACAGGGGGAAGCAATCAGCCCCAGCATTTT.

This clone has only one observation. This sequence joins TRBV19 and TRBJ2-1; 11 nucleotides line up with TRBD2. Germline CDR1 is LNHDA and CDR2 is SQIVND (reference sequence). This CDR3 is 19 amino acids long. V lost 5 bases and J lost 4; bases outside the gene matches: 16. The CDR3 spells CASSRDGTSGNPTYNEQFF. Written as DNA, the CDR3 is TGTGCCAGTAGTCGAGACGGGACTAGCGGTAATCCTACGTACAATGAGCAGTTCTTC.

The chain couples TRBV2 to TRBJ2-5; TRBD2 matches 9 bases. The junction had 5 bases not matched to a gene; V was cut back by 4 bases and J by 5 bases. The CDR3 has 14 residues. Germline V lookup: CDR1 SNHLY, CDR2 FYNNEI. CDR3 sequence reads: CASSVLAGAETQYF. DNA for the CDR3: TGTGCCAGCAGTGTGTTAGCGGGAGCTGAGACCCAGTACTTC.

This chain joins TRBV6-1 and TRBJ1-2, with D perhaps TRBD1 (6 bases). The CDR3 runs 13 residues. Germline loops: CDR1 MNHNS, CDR2 SASEGT. Trimming left V 4 bases short and J 2 bases short, with 8 bases between. CDR3 protein: CASSVDRNYGYTF. CDR3 nucleotides: TGTGCCAGCAGTGTTGACAGGAACTATGGCTACACCTTC.

CDR3 nucleotides: TGTGCCAGCAGCTTAGCCCCAGGGGGGGCCTACGAGCAGTACTTC. Amino acids: CASSLAPGGAYEQYF. The chain links TRBV7-7 to TRBJ2-7; D possibly uses TRBD1 or TRBD2 (7 bases each). The CDR3 consists of 15 residues. Germline CDR1 and CDR2: SSHAT and FNYEAQ (reference sequence). V was shortened by 0 bases and J by 2 bases, with 11 bases between the two germline ends.

The V gene is TRBV5-1, the J gene TRBJ2-5; unclear D gene. The CDR3 extends over 12 amino acids. The germline V gene has CDR1 SGHRS and CDR2 YFSETQ. V lost 4 bases to trimming and J lost 4 bases, with 8 bases between them. The CDR3, as DNA: TGCGCCAGCAGCGCTGGAAGAGAGACCCAGTACTTC. Translated, it gives CASSAGRETQYF.

The chain couples TRBV2 to TRBJ2-6; the D gene is possibly TRBD2 (5 bases). Germline V lookup: CDR1 SNHLY, CDR2 FYNNEI. V gave up 7 bases and J gave up 0 bases, with 13 bases separating them. This CDR3 is built from 16 residues. In DNA form, the CDR3 reads TGTGCCAGCAAATCGACGGGAACCTCTGGGGCCAACGTCCTGACTTTC. Amino acid sequence: CASKSTGTSGANVLTF.